This record covers a single T cell receptor (beta chain). First-strand cDNA used TRAV- and TRBV-specific primers, covering alpha and beta chains. A roughly 21-cycle PCR with a constant-region primer and V-primer adapter amplified TCRs. TCRdb re-called the reads through MiXCR, storing one row per CDR3 protein. The profile covers around 69,000 distinct CDR3 sequences, with roughly 30% appearing a single time and 11% taken by the ten largest. The source of the sample is a study of low-dose radiotherapy and immunotherapy resistance in tumors. Background on the study: Individuals in Cohort 2 had 1 Gy per fraction every two weeks, adding up to 13 Gy over 26 weeks. Ipilimumab 1 mg/kg every six weeks, together with nivolumab 240 mg every two weeks, was given intravenously to patients.

V shed 0 bases and J shed 1 base, with 10 bases lying between them. Germline CDR1 is SGDLS and CDR2 is YYNGEE. There are 15 residues in the CDR3. The time point here: before trial treatment. Every donor's regimen consisted of nivolumab, ipilimumab, aspirin, low-dose cyclophosphamide and low-dose radiotherapy. The source is a female donor with ovarian cancer. The starting material was PBMCs, obtained before treatment. V is TRBV9 and J is TRBJ1-1; D gene unclear. In DNA form, the CDR3 reads TGTGCCAGCAGCGTAGGGGGTGGGCAGAACACTGAAGCTTTCTTT. Translating it yields CASSVGGGQNTEAFF.